The 21 T cell receptor beta chains given below trace back to one sample, sequenced in a study of T cell responses to AZD1222 COVID-19 vaccine (dated by TCRdb to the early 2020s). The library was made by the immunoSEQ multiplex PCR assay. TCRdb retrieved this table from immuneACCESS and kept in-frame rearrangements only. Not all clones are present; in checked studies, unresolved V genes account for under half, and no reason is known for the remainder. This sample lists 120,000 to 150,000 clones; 90% to 95% were detected once. Under 4% of the sample rests with the top ten. Per the publication, the time point label means: about 28 days (+/-7) after the second vaccine dose. Sequences were derived from peripheral blood, sampled 28 days after the second AZD1222 dose. The receptors derive from an adult who received the AZD1222 COVID-19 vaccine.

This clone has a single count. This chain links TRBV7-6 with TRBJ2-1; 14 nucleotides match TRBD2. The germline V gene encodes CDR1 SGHVS and CDR2 FNYEAQ. This CDR3 is 18 amino acids long. Germline trimming cut 1 base from V and 7 bases from J; bases unmatched to any gene: 9. As DNA, the CDR3 is TGTGCCAGCAGCTTAGGAGCCCTCGGGACTAGCGGGAGTAATGAGCAGTTCTTC. It specifies CASSLGALGTSGSNEQFF.

This clone came up once. The V and J genes are TRBV7-6 and TRBJ2-3, with 12 nucleotides matching TRBD1. Germline trimming cut 1 base from V and 3 bases from J; bases unmatched to any gene: 5. Germline CDR1 is SGHVS and CDR2 is FNYEAQ. The CDR3 contains 17 residues. The CDR3 sequence: CASSLEPGQGATDTQYF. The CDR3 DNA follows: TGTGCCAGCAGCTTAGAGCCGGGACAGGGGGCTACAGATACGCAGTATTTT.

A few counts support this clone. This chain uses TRBV7-9 with TRBJ1-1, with 9 bases lining up with TRBD1. CDR3 length: 15 amino acids. Germline V lookup: CDR1 SEHNR, CDR2 FQNEAQ (reference sequence). The ends lost 4 bases at V and 5 bases at J; junction bases unmatched: 8. The chain's CDR3 is CASSSRDRDRTEAFF. The CDR3 region has the DNA TGTGCCAGCAGCTCCCGGGACAGGGACCGTACTGAAGCTTTCTTT.

The chain couples TRBV7-9 to TRBJ1-1; D may be TRBD1 (5 bases). V dropped 6 bases and J dropped 1 base, with 12 bases sitting between them. Germline CDR1 SEHNR, CDR2 FQNEAQ (reference sequence). This CDR3 spans 14 amino acids. This CDR3 reads CASRDRQTNTEAFF. The CDR3 DNA reads TGTGCCAGCAGAGACCGACAGACGAACACTGAAGCTTTCTTT.

This rearrangement joins TRBV7-3 to TRBJ1-1; D remains ambiguous. Looked up from germline, CDR1 is SGHTA and CDR2 is FQGTGA. Between the trimmed V and J ends, which lost 4 bases and 1 base, there was a span of 10 bases. The CDR3 runs 14 residues. For the CDR3, the DNA is TGTGCCAGCAGCTCGAGACACAGGAACACTGAAGCTTTCTTT. It codes for CASSSRHRNTEAFF.

The V gene is TRBV24-1, the J gene TRBJ2-5; TRBD2 is a possible D gene (6 bases). This CDR3 is built from 15 residues. Germline CDR1 is KGHDR and CDR2 is SFDVKD. V lost 9 bases and J 10 bases, leaving 26 bases between the germline ends. DNA of the CDR3: TGTGCCACCCGGGACTCCGGGGAAGCCAGGATCGGCCAGTACTTC. Translating gives CATRDSGEARIGQYF.

This sequence joins TRBV7-9 and TRBJ2-1; D not certain. There are 14 residues in the CDR3. In germline, CDR1 is SEHNR, CDR2 FQNEAQ (reference sequence). Trimming left V 1 base short and J 3 bases short, with 7 bases between. Written as DNA, the CDR3 is TGTGCCAGCAGCTTAGGATCGGGCTACAATGAGCAGTTCTTC. This encodes CASSLGSGYNEQFF. Full variable domain (missing parts from reference TRBV7-9 and TRBJ2-1): DTGVSQNPRHKITKRGQNVTFRCDPISEHNRLYWYRQTLGQGPEFLTYFQNEAQLEKSRLLSDRFSAERPKGSFSTLEIQRTEQGDSAMYLCASSLGSGYNEQFFGPGTRLTVL.

Regarding this clone: Other DNA sequences from this sample encode an identical CDR3 as well. The V gene is TRBV18, the J gene TRBJ1-5, with D uncertain. Germline CDR1 is KGHSH and CDR2 is LQKENI. The CDR3 spans 12 residues. V gave up 0 bases and J gave up 7 bases, with 4 bases separating them. The CDR3 protein is CASSPPGQPQHF. DNA of the CDR3: TGTGCCAGCTCACCACCGGGACAGCCCCAGCATTTT.

The chain joins TRBV30 to TRBJ2-5, with 8 nucleotides matching TRBD2. The germline V gene encodes CDR1 GTSNPN and CDR2 SVGIG (reference sequence). V dropped 2 bases and J dropped 5; count of bases not matched to a gene: 10. CDR3 size: 15 residues. CDR3 nucleotides: TGTGCCTGGAGTAAGACTAGCGCGCCTGGGGAGACCCAGTACTTC. Amino acid sequence: CAWSKTSAPGETQYF.

The CDR3 sequence: CAISPTSLSGRDYGYTF. The CDR3 coding sequence is TGTGCCATCAGTCCGACCTCCTTAAGCGGGCGAGACTATGGCTACACCTTC. The chain carries TRBV10-3 and TRBJ1-2; D gene uncertain. The CDR3 is 17 residues long. Trimming left V 5 bases short and J 3 bases short, with 22 bases between. Per germline, CDR1 ENHRY and CDR2 SYGVKD.

The chain joins TRBV6-4 to TRBJ1-2; D is uncertain. Germline V gene lookup returns CDR1 MRHNA and CDR2 SNTAGT. This CDR3 spans 14 amino acids. Trimming pared 4 bases from V and 3 bases from J, leaving 12 bases between. CDR3 sequence (DNA): TGTGCCAGCAGTGCCCAGAGTAGTGACTATGGCTACACCTTC. This codes for CASSAQSSDYGYTF.

Concerning this clone itself: Sequence at one end of the junction differs from germline and may be a read error. CDR3 nucleotide sequence: TGCCCCAGCCGTCGCCCCGCGAGGGGTCCCCGAACCTACGAGCAGTACTTC. Translating gives CPSRRPARGPRTYEQYF. This rearrangement joins TRBV23-1 to TRBJ2-7; D could derive from TRBD1 or TRBD2 (5 bases each). TRBV23-1 is known as an ORF, though its function is uncertain. The CDR3 runs 17 residues.

The chain recombines TRBV19 with TRBJ2-1; D remains unclear. The length of the CDR3 is 13 residues. The V gene lost 3 bases and the J gene lost 7 bases, with 10 bases spanning the gap. The germline CDR1 and CDR2 sequences are LNHDA and SQIVND (reference sequence). The CDR3 spells CASSMGKLNEQFF. The CDR3 region has the DNA TGTGCCAGTAGTATGGGCAAGTTAAATGAGCAGTTCTTC.

The chain combines TRBV7-2 with TRBJ2-7; D not resolved. This CDR3 spans 13 amino acids. Trimming took off 0 bases at V and 0 bases at J, with 3 bases between the two ends. Germline V lookup: CDR1 SGHTA, CDR2 FQGNSA. The DNA of the CDR3 is TGTGCCAGCAGCTTAGCCAACTCCTACGAGCAGTACTTC. Protein product: CASSLANSYEQYF.

The chain couples TRBV12-5 to TRBJ1-6; D gene uncertain. V lost 6 bases to trimming and J lost 7 bases, with 10 bases between them. The V gene's germline CDR1 is LGHNT and CDR2 FRNRAP. The CDR3 loop spans 13 amino acids. DNA of the CDR3: TGTGCTAGTGGCCCCCAAGGGAATTCACCCCTCCACTTT. As protein: CASGPQGNSPLHF. Using reference TRBV12-5 and TRBJ1-6 for the parts outside the CDR3, the full variable domain is DARVTQTPRHKVTEMGQEVTMRCQPILGHNTVFWYRQTMMQGLELLAYFRNRAPLDDSGMPKDRFSAEMPDATLATLKIQPSEPRDSAVYFCASGPQGNSPLHFGNGTRLTVT.

V is TRBV2 and J is TRBJ2-5, with 7 nucleotides matching TRBD1. The CDR3 is 16 amino acids. Germline V gene sequence: CDR1 SNHLY, CDR2 FYNNEI. V shed 6 bases and J 4 bases; nucleotides not matched to a gene: 14. This chain's CDR3 is CASSADRVGGGETQYF. CDR3 coding DNA: TGTGCCAGCAGCGCCGACAGGGTTGGTGGGGGAGAGACCCAGTACTTC.

V and J are TRBV4-1 and TRBJ1-2; TRBD1 is a possible D gene (6 bases). The V end was cut by 2 bases, the J end by 0 bases, with 10 bases between. This CDR3 contains 15 residues. In germline, CDR1 is MGHRA, CDR2 YSYEKL. The CDR3 here is CASSQRDTTNYGYTF. The DNA of the CDR3 is TGCGCCAGCAGCCAAAGGGACACCACTAACTATGGCTACACCTTC.

This clone was seen only a few times. This chain connects TRBV23-1 to TRBJ1-2; 8 bases align to TRBD1. TRBV23-1 is recorded as an ORF, its role being uncertain. V lost 6 bases to trimming and J lost 8 bases; unmatched junction nucleotides: 14. The CDR3 has 15 amino acids. The CDR3 reads CASSDRGRVERGYTF. DNA of the CDR3: TGCGCCAGCAGCGACAGGGGTAGGGTTGAGAGGGGCTACACCTTC.

The V call is TRBV19, the J call TRBJ1-1; 7 bases align to TRBD1. Germline CDR1 is LNHDA and CDR2 is SQIVND (reference sequence). V lost 3 bases, J lost 0 bases, and 4 bases stayed unmatched. The CDR3 has 15 residues. CDR3 residues: CASSIRDSLNTEAFF. The DNA for the CDR3 is TGTGCCAGTAGTATTCGGGACAGCCTGAACACTGAAGCTTTCTTT.

This chain uses TRBV29-1 with TRBJ2-1, with 7 bases matching TRBD1. Germline V gene sequence: CDR1 SQVTM, CDR2 ANQGSEA. The CDR3 covers 15 residues. V trimming: 4 bases; J trimming: 5 bases; junction bases outside the gene matches: 11. The CDR3 DNA reads TGCAGCGTTGGGCCCGGCAGGGGGAAAAACAATGAGCAGTTCTTC. Its protein product is CSVGPGRGKNNEQFF.

CDR3 region: CSAGREKLFF. The CDR3 DNA follows: TGCAGCGCAGGACGCGAAAAACTGTTTTTT. The J gene is TRBJ1-4, the V gene TRBV29-1; no clear D gene. Trimming took 7 bases from V and 8 from J, leaving 8 bases between them. The CDR3 has 10 amino acids. Per the germline V gene, CDR1 is SQVTM and CDR2 is ANQGSEA.